This TCR beta chain emerged from a study of Graves' ophthalmopathy and Graves' hyperthyroidism. The PBMCs had their origin in roughly 9.8 ml of fresh peripheral blood. General study results and limits: The model predicted ophthalmopathy progression with around 70% sensitivity and approximately 72% specificity. Built on 13 signatures, a model told ophthalmopathy apart from stable hyperthyroidism with about 88% sensitivity and 80% to 82% specificity. The authors also found most expanded thyroid clonotypes above 0.001 frequency in blood.

The authors amplified TCR beta CDR3 regions, and they did so from RNA transcripts for repertoire sequencing. First-round RT-PCR used HTBI primers; second-round multiplex PCR followed. MiXCR, run by TCRdb on the multiplex PCR reads, gives a single entry per CDR3 protein. The table has about 200,000 distinct CDR3 sequences, 25% to 30% seen once; the top ten hold around 10%. In the case of this clonotype: Its antigen remains unidentified.

CDR1 and CDR2 (germline): MNHEY, SVGAGI. The ends were cut back, 5 bases at V and 2 bases at J, with 18 bases in the middle. CDR3 length: 16 residues. The clonotype originates from a man aged 45-65 years with Graves' ophthalmopathy. Input material: peripheral blood. The chain recombines TRBV6-5 with TRBJ1-2; D call uncertain. CDR3 in amino acids: CASSRSSGVSNYGYTF. For the CDR3, the DNA is TGTGCCAGCAGTCGCTCGTCTGGGGTTTCAAACTATGGCTACACCTTC.